One and the same sample provided the 26 T cell receptor beta chains below, sequenced in a study of identical twins (TCRdb year 2016). Receptors were amplified or captured by 5' RACE. The reads were generated on an Illumina HiSeq 2000. TCRdb cleaned the public reads at Q25 with fastp, built clones with MiXCR and kept in-frame beta chains. Each record represents a unique CDR3 protein, reported with the most common genes and DNA among its rows. Recorded for this sample are about 570,000 distinct CDR3 sequences; more than 9% of them occurred a single time. The ten largest clonotypes hold 3% of the sample. Another study also made use of these data, one on yellow fever vaccine responses in identical twins.

Sequenced: PBMCs. The receptors were gathered from a woman under 30 in good health.

At least ten counts were recorded for this clonotype. The germline gene is not matched at one end of the junction; a read error may be the cause. The gene calls are TRBV4-1 and TRBJ2-7; 8 nucleotides align to TRBD1. In germline, CDR1 is MGHRA, CDR2 YSYEKL. The CDR3 is made up of 13 amino acids. The CDR3 DNA follows: TGCGCCAGCAGCCAGACCCCTTCGGACAGGGCGGCTTTC. This encodes CASSQTPSDRAAF.

This clonotype was counted only a few times. This rearrangement joins TRBV27 to TRBJ1-1; TRBD1 matches 7 bases. CDR3 length: 15 residues. CDR1 is MNHEY and CDR2 is SMNVEV in the germline V gene (reference sequence). V gave up 2 bases and J gave up 1 base; unmatched junction bases: 4. The CDR3 here is CASSLRGTANTEAFF. DNA for the CDR3: TGTGCCAGCAGTTTAAGAGGGACAGCGAACACTGAAGCTTTCTTT.

The V and J genes are TRBV6-1 and TRBJ2-4; 9 nucleotides align to TRBD1. This CDR3 has 16 amino acids. Germline loops: CDR1 MNHNS, CDR2 SASEGT. The ends lost 5 bases at V and 7 bases at J; junction bases unmatched: 12. CDR3 sequence: CASSPPPGQGLNIQYF. In DNA form, the CDR3 reads TGTGCCAGCAGTCCTCCCCCGGGACAGGGCCTTAACATTCAGTACTTC.

There are a few counts of this clonotype. This chain connects TRBV27 to TRBJ2-1, with TRBD2 as a possible D gene (5 bases). The CDR3 spans 14 residues. V shed 0 bases and J shed 8 bases, with 11 bases lying between them. Germline-derived CDR1 and CDR2 are MNHEY and SMNVEV (reference sequence). This chain's CDR3 is CASSLSRAGDEQFF. The CDR3 nucleotides are TGTGCCAGCAGTTTATCGAGGGCCGGGGATGAGCAGTTCTTC.

In its sample, this clonotype was seen many times. V and J are TRBV12-3 or TRBV12-4 and TRBJ1-2; unclear D gene. CDR3 length equals 13 residues. V was shortened by 10 bases and J by 5 bases, with 17 bases between the two germline ends. CDR3 region: CATLGSNAYGYTF. The DNA for the CDR3 is TGTGCCACCCTCGGGTCGAACGCGTATGGCTACACCTTC.

There are many counts of this clonotype. The gene calls are TRBV4-3 and TRBJ2-2; D gene unclear. The CDR3 sequence is 12 residues long. From germline, CDR1 is LGHNA and CDR2 YSLEER. Trimming removed 1 base at V and 7 bases at J, with 4 bases between. DNA of the CDR3: TGCGCCAGCAGCCAAGGTATCGGGGAGCTGTTTTTT. Amino acids: CASSQGIGELFF.

The rearrangement links TRBV12-3 or TRBV12-4 to TRBJ1-1; D call uncertain. This CDR3 region has 14 residues. Trimming took 1 base from V and 4 from J, leaving 10 bases between them. DNA of the CDR3: TGTGCCAGCAGTTTAGGGGCAGTGTCCACTGAAGCTTTCTTT. Translated, it gives CASSLGAVSTEAFF.

This clonotype was counted a few times. The chain has TRBV6-5 and TRBJ2-7; a weak D match, TRBD2 (5 bases). The V and J ends lost 7 bases and 12 bases respectively, with 10 bases between them. Germline assignment: CDR1 MNHEY and CDR2 SVGAGI. The CDR3 contains 9 residues. CDR3 amino acids: CASIQDLYF. The CDR3, as DNA: TGTGCCAGCATCCAGGACTTGTACTTC.

This clonotype came up a few times. The gene calls are TRBV11-1 and TRBJ2-1; D unclear. CDR1 and CDR2 from the germline V gene are SGHAT and FQDESV (reference sequence). V was trimmed by 2 bases and J by 6 bases, leaving 14 bases between them. This CDR3 comprises 15 residues. The CDR3 region has the DNA TGTGCCAGCAGCTTAATTCCCCTTGGGGTCAATGAGCAGTTCTTC. It is translated as CASSLIPLGVNEQFF.

This clonotype occurred many times. This chain uses TRBV25-1 with TRBJ2-1; 7 bases fit TRBD2. With V trimmed by 4 bases and J by 2 bases, 5 bases remained unmatched. This CDR3 contains 15 residues. Germline values: CDR1 MGHDK, CDR2 SYGVNS. The CDR3 loop reads CASSASGGPYNEQFF. The CDR3 DNA is TGTGCCAGCAGTGCTTCGGGAGGACCCTACAATGAGCAGTTCTTC.

This clonotype was seen repeatedly, ten times or more. The CDR3 protein is CASSGTAGEAFF. CDR3 bases: TGTGCCAGCAGCGGGACCGCGGGTGAAGCTTTCTTT. The chain is built from TRBV7-9 and TRBJ1-1; possibly TRBD1 for D (5 bases). This CDR3 is 12 amino acids long. CDR1 is SEHNR, CDR2 FQNEAQ, per germline (reference sequence). The germline V and J ends were trimmed by 5 bases and 7 bases, with 11 bases remaining between them.

This clonotype was detected many times. This chain joins TRBV2 and TRBJ2-1, with 8 bases that match TRBD1. Trimming at V came to 6 bases and at J to 7 bases, leaving 8 bases not matched to a gene. The CDR3 covers 14 residues. Per the germline V gene, CDR1 is SNHLY and CDR2 is FYNNEI. This CDR3 reads CASSRDRTTNEQFF. The CDR3, as DNA: TGTGCCAGCAGCCGGGACAGGACGACTAATGAGCAGTTCTTC.

This clonotype was detected many times. The rearrangement joins TRBV12-3 or TRBV12-4 to TRBJ2-6; D possibly uses TRBD1 or TRBD2 (5 bases each). There are 17 residues in the CDR3. Trimming stripped 4 bases from V and 2 bases from J, with 15 bases between. The CDR3, as DNA: TGTGCCAGCAGTTCCCTGGGAAGGGGAGCTGGGGCCAACGTCCTGACTTTC. It encodes CASSSLGRGAGANVLTF.

This clonotype was observed at least ten times. The chain uses TRBV29-1 and TRBJ2-3; D gene uncertain. The V gene's germline CDR1 is SQVTM and CDR2 ANQGSEA. Between the trimmed V and J ends, which lost 8 bases and 4 bases, there was a span of 19 bases. The CDR3 spans 14 residues. The CDR3 reads CSLQPAGPADTQYF. The CDR3, as DNA: TGCAGCCTCCAACCAGCAGGCCCGGCAGATACGCAGTATTTT.

In this sample, this clonotype turned up many times. The chain employs TRBV12-3 or TRBV12-4 and TRBJ2-1; 10 bases are a match to TRBD2. Germline trimming cut 5 bases from V and 5 bases from J; bases unmatched to any gene: 9. There are 16 residues in the CDR3. Written as DNA, the CDR3 is TGTGCCAGCAGTCGCCAAACTAGCGGGACCGACAATGAGCAGTTCTTC. The encoded protein is CASSRQTSGTDNEQFF.

Many counts were recorded for this clonotype. V and J are TRBV7-8 and TRBJ1-6, with D perhaps TRBD1 (6 bases). The germline CDR1 and CDR2 sequences are SGHVS and FQNEAQ. This CDR3 is built from 16 residues. Trimming stripped 6 bases from V and 0 bases from J, with 12 bases between. For the CDR3, the DNA is TGTGCCAGCAGTCCACAGGGACTCTCCTATAATTCACCCCTCCACTTT. Amino acids: CASSPQGLSYNSPLHF. The full variable domain, in which reference TRBV7-8 and TRBJ1-6 provide the parts outside the CDR3, is GAGVSQSPRYKVAKRGQDVALRCDPISGHVSLFWYQQALGQGPEFLTYFQNEAQLDKSGLPSDRFFAERPEGSVSTLKIQRTQQEDSAVYLCASSPQGLSYNSPLHFGNGTRLTVT.

This chain connects TRBV3-1 to TRBJ2-3; D remains unclear. V was pared by 0 bases and J by 0 bases, with 7 bases between. CDR3 size: 15 residues. The germline CDR1 and CDR2 sequences are LGHDT and YNNKEL (reference sequence). CDR3 coding DNA: TGTGCCAGCAGCCAAGATGGGATCAGCACAGATACGCAGTATTTT. Translating it yields CASSQDGISTDTQYF.

This clonotype appeared many times. The chain is built from TRBV12-3 or TRBV12-4 and TRBJ2-1, with TRBD2 matching over 7 bases. The trim removed 4 bases at V and 4 bases at J, leaving 7 bases unmatched. CDR3 length equals 15 residues. The CDR3 sequence is CASSSRGGWYNEQFF. CDR3 bases: TGTGCCAGCAGTTCGAGGGGAGGGTGGTACAATGAGCAGTTCTTC.

The chain couples TRBV27 to TRBJ2-1; no reliable D call. V lost 4 bases to trimming and J lost 3 bases, with 16 bases between them. The CDR3 loop spans 16 amino acids. Germline V gene data show CDR1 as MNHEY and CDR2 as SMNVEV (reference sequence). CDR3 sequence: CASSSPTQNLYNEQFF. DNA of the CDR3: TGTGCCAGCAGTTCCCCGACTCAAAACCTCTACAATGAGCAGTTCTTC.

The CDR3 nucleotides read TGTGCCAGCAGCCTTATAGCGGGAGTAGGCGCAGATACGCAGTATTTT. Protein sequence: CASSLIAGVGADTQYF. This chain connects TRBV11-2 to TRBJ2-3; TRBD2 matches 9 bases. CDR3 length: 16 residues. After removal of 5 bases from V and 4 bases from J, the junction contained 10 bases not matched to a gene. In germline, CDR1 is SGHAT, CDR2 FQNNGV.

This clonotype occurred a few times. This chain joins TRBV27 and TRBJ2-6; possibly TRBD2 for D (6 bases). This CDR3 is 15 amino acids long. Trimming took 3 bases from V and 4 from J, leaving 10 bases between them. Germline values: CDR1 MNHEY, CDR2 SMNVEV (reference sequence). This chain's CDR3 is CASSFSAGGANVLTF. The CDR3, as DNA: TGTGCCAGCAGTTTTTCCGCGGGAGGGGCCAACGTCCTGACTTTC. The full variable domain, rest sourced from reference TRBV27 and TRBJ2-6, is EAQVTQNPRYLITVTGKKLTVTCSQNMNHEYMSWYRQDPGLGLRQIYYSMNVEVTDKGDVPEGYKVSRKEKRNFPLILESPSPNQTSLYFCASSFSAGGANVLTFGAGSRLTVL.

This clonotype was counted between two and nine times. The J gene is TRBJ2-7, the V gene TRBV7-9, with 9 nucleotides matching TRBD2. V shed 5 bases, J shed 2 bases, and the junction held 10 bases outside the gene matches. The CDR3 covers 16 residues. Germline values: CDR1 SEHNR, CDR2 FQNEAQ (reference sequence). The CDR3: CASSKAGASGTYEQYF. Here the CDR3 DNA reads TGTGCCAGCAGCAAAGCCGGGGCTAGCGGGACCTACGAGCAGTACTTC.

This rearrangement joins TRBV7-9 to TRBJ1-1; D is perhaps TRBD1 (6 bases). The CDR3 contains 18 residues. Trimming cost V 1 base and J 0 bases, with 18 bases left between them. Per the germline V gene, CDR1 is SEHNR and CDR2 is FQNEAQ (reference sequence). CDR3 in DNA: TGTGCCAGCAGCTTAGAGGAAGGTTTTTCAGGGGTGAACACTGAAGCTTTCTTT. Protein: CASSLEEGFSGVNTEAFF.

This clonotype was counted between two and nine times. This chain links TRBV6-4 with TRBJ2-3; D gene uncertain. Germline CDR1 is MRHNA and CDR2 is SNTAGT. This CDR3 is built from 15 residues. V was pared by 2 bases and J by 0 bases, with 9 bases between. CDR3 in amino acids: CASSDQLSSTDTQYF. The DNA for the CDR3 is TGTGCCAGCAGTGACCAACTATCAAGCACAGATACGCAGTATTTT.

The table lists this clonotype with many counts. The V and J genes are TRBV4-3 and TRBJ2-2, with 7 positions matching TRBD1. The CDR3 has 16 amino acids. The germline gives CDR1 LGHNA, CDR2 YSLEER. Trimming removed 3 bases from V and 5 bases from J; junction bases left unmatched: 9. CDR3 coding DNA: TGCGCCAGCAGCCAGGTATCCGGGACAGCAACCGGGGAGCTGTTTTTT. It yields the protein CASSQVSGTATGELFF.

This clonotype was seen more than once but under ten times. The rearrangement uses TRBV11-2 and TRBJ2-3; 9 nucleotides line up with TRBD2. The J segment lost 0 bases and the V segment lost 1 base, leaving 8 bases of the junction unmatched. Germline CDR1 reads SGHAT; CDR2 reads FQNNGV. CDR3 length: 18 residues. The CDR3 sequence is CASSLVLAGLASTDTQYF. The CDR3 DNA sequence: TGTGCCAGCAGCTTAGTACTAGCGGGTCTAGCTAGCACAGATACGCAGTATTTT.